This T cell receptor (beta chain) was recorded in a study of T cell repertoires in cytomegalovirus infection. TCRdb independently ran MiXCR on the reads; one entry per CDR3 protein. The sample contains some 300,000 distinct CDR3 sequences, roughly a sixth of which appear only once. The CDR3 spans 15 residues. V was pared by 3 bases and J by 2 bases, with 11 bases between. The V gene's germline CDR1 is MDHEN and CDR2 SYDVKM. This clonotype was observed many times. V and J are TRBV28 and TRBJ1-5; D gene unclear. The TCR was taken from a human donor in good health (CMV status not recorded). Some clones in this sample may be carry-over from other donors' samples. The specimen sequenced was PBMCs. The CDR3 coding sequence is TGTGCCAGCAGTTTGTTACCCCTGGGCAATCAGCCCCAGCATTTT. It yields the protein CASSLLPLGNQPQHF.